This paragraph reports one TCR beta chain. The specificity of this receptor is unknown. No clone much larger than this one lies a single base away; base qualities are absent. The Qiagen DNeasy kit was used to extract genomic DNA from unsorted PBMCs and from the negatively selected CD4+ and CD8+ fractions. Using primers that anneal to V and J segments, immunoSEQ multiplex PCR amplified the TCR beta CDR3 regions. Amplification bias was minimized using a synthetic immune receptor repertoire, and residual bias was removed computationally after sequencing. The source study handled its data this way. Repertoire diversity was quantified as the Shannon entropy index using custom Python scripts. Unsorted, CD4+ and CD8+ repertoires were examined separately, except in combined analyses, for which CD4+ and CD8+ sequences were merged in silico. A clone counted as expanded when the clone's frequency after treatment rose at least 2-fold relative to C1D1, and clones undetected at baseline were given a pseudocount of 0.5. Singleton clones were defined as clones with 0 or 1 copy at C1D1, and non-singleton clones were defined as clones with 2 or more copies. Clones expanded in unsorted samples were assigned a CD4+, CD8+ or unknown annotation through matching of protein sequences in sorted samples from the same patient. Diversity changes from C1D1 to C4D1 were tested in paired samples using Wilcoxon tests. Sourced from immuneACCESS, this table was stored by TCRdb with only in-frame sequences that have V and J called. A share of the clones is absent; for the studies checked, an unresolved V gene accounts for under half, and the remainder has no known explanation. The DNA gave D and trimming, while V, J and clone size come from that table. This sample has about 20,000 clones in its table, and more than 75% of those were observed once. In total, the top ten clones hold just under 7.5% of the sample.

CDR1 SGDLS and CDR2 YYNGEE were looked up in the germline V gene. The V and J ends are trimmed by 3 bases and 9 bases, leaving 7 bases between them. CDR3 length: 11 amino acids, cysteine to phenylalanine. The kept DNA is CDR3 alone, 33 bases in frame from the first base. These data belong to a study of PD-1 blockade in classical Hodgkin lymphoma (dated by TCRdb to between 2020 and 2021). For context, the study as a whole: Nivolumab dosing was 3 mg/kg intravenously every 2 weeks, continuing until either disease progression or unacceptable toxicity. To define a peripheral blood immune signature of response to PD-1 blockade in classical Hodgkin lymphoma, the study combined TCR beta sequencing with CyTOF.

General findings and caveats noted by the study authors: Lower diversity was observed in patients in whom nivolumab was started less than 1 year after ASCT, and these patients were excluded from later analyses so that confounding by immune reconstitution would be avoided. Newly diagnosed patients were reported to have lower baseline TCR diversity than healthy donors, and relapsed/refractory patients were reported to have lower baseline TCR diversity still. CD4+ but not CD8+ TCR diversity rose significantly by C4D1 (p=0.0027 vs p=0.16), most apparent in complete responders (p=0.02). Among trial patients, those achieving complete response had baseline diversity similar to that of newly diagnosed patients, while diversity was significantly lower in partial responders and progressors. The study covered only a single clinical trial cohort, and the causes of the repertoire differences, possibly disease activity or prior therapy, were still not defined.

The intended sense of this specimen's time point label: cycle 4 day 1 (C4D1), after less than seven weeks of nivolumab. Relapse after autologous stem cell transplantation had occurred in all trial patients, and cohorts A, B and C were distinguished by prior brentuximab vedotin exposure. A Miltenyi CD8+ T cell isolation kit was used for magnetic negative selection to purify CD8+ T cells from thawed PBMCs. The trial cohort comprised 60 or so patients with relapsed/refractory classical Hodgkin lymphoma whose best overall responses were complete response, partial response or progressive disease. Trial patients were treated with single-agent nivolumab in the multi-cohort phase II CheckMate 205 trial. An independent review committee assessed best overall response by applying the 2007 International Working Group response criteria. Trial PBMCs were obtained immediately prior to nivolumab initiation (C1D1) and on therapy at cycle 2 day 1 and cycle 4 day 1. Peripheral blood was collected in 8 mL Vacutainer Cell Preparation Tubes, from which PBMCs were isolated by centrifugation and then cryopreserved. Purified CD4+ and CD8+ fractions were generated only in cases for which an additional PBMC sample was available. Magnetically labelled cells were removed on LS columns in a quadroMACS separator, and the flow-through was collected as the purified fraction.

The receptor comes from a human donor with classical Hodgkin lymphoma. The starting material was CD8+ T cells from blood, obtained before the fourth cycle of nivolumab. The chain couples TRBV9 to TRBJ2-1, with no D gene named confidently. CDR3 sequence: CASSASGEQFF. The nucleotide sequence reads as follows: TGTGCCAGCAGCGCGTCCGGTGAGCAGTTCTTC.